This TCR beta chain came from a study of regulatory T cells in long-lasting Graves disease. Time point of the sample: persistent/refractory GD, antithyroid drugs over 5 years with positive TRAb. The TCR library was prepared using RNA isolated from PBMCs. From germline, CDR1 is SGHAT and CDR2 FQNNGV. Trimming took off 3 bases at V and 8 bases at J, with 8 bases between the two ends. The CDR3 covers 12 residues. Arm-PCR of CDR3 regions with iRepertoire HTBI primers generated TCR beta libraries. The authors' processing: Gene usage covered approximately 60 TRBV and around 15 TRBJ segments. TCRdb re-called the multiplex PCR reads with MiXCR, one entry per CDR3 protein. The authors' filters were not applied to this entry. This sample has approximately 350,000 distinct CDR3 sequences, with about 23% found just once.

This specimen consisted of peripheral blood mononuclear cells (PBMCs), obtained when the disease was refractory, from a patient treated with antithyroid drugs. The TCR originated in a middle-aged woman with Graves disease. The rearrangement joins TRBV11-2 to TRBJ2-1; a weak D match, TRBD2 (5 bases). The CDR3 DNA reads TGTGCCAGCAGCTTTAGCGAGGATGAGCAGTTCTTC. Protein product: CASSFSEDEQFF.